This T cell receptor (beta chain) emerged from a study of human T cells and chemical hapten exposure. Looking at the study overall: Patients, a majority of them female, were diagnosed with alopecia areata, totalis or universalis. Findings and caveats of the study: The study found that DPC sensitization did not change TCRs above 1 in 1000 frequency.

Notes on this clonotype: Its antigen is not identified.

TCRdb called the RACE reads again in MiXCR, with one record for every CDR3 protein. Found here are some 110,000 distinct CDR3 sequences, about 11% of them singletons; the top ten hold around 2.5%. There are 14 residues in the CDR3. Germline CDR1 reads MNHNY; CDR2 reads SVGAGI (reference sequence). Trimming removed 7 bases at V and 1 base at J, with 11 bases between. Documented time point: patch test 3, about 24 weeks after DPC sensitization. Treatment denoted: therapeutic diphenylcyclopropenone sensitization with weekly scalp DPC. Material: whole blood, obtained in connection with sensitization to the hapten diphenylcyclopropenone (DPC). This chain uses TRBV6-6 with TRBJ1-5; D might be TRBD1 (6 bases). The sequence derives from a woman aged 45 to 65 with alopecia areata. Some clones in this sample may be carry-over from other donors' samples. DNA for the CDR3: TGTGCCAGCACCCAGGGGTTGAGCAATCAGCCCCAGCATTTT. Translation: CASTQGLSNQPQHF.